This T cell receptor (beta chain) is drawn from a study of cytomegalovirus exposure and HLA in healthy donors. The CDR3 consists of 17 residues. CDR1 and CDR2 (germline): SGHDT, YYEEEE. V shed 0 bases and J shed 5 bases, with 20 bases lying between them. The primer mix had 60 Vbeta and 13 Jbeta primers. Assay used: immunoSEQ multiplex PCR; TCRdb lists only in-frame clones, some missing. The profile covers some 140,000 clones, with just under 80% appearing a single time and more than 4.5% taken by the ten largest. The V call is TRBV5-6, the J call TRBJ2-5, with a tentative D call TRBD2 (6 bases). The receptor comes from a man aged 25 to 45 in good health. Sequencing used PBMCs. The CDR3 reads CASSLGEAGPAWETQYF. Here the CDR3 DNA reads TGTGCCAGCAGCTTGGGAGAAGCGGGTCCGGCCTGGGAGACCCAGTACTTC.